A selection of T cell receptor beta chains follows, all from one sample in a study of shared clonotypes between healthy human individuals. The data were produced by immunoSEQ multiplex PCR, yet TCRdb's version contains in-frame clones alone and is incomplete. In the table there are 1.5 million to 2.5 million clones, about 95% of which are singletons. The sequenced sample was naive CD8+ T cells sorted from blood. These receptors all stem from a man in his late teens or twenties in good health. The CDR3 runs from the conserved cysteine through the conserved F or W. The D gene is left open where the match is weak. Clone size is given for some rows only: seen once, a few or many times, or a class if the clone is expanded.

TGCGCCAGCAGTAAGGTTACAGGAAACACCGGGGAGCTGTTTTTT CASSKVTGNTGELFF - TRBJ2-2 TRBV10-1 -
TGTGCCAGCAGCCCCCATCAAGCCTATAGCAATCAGCCCCAGCATTTT CASSPHQAYSNQPQHF - TRBJ1-5 TRBV9 -
TGTGCCAGCAGCTTATATTCTAGCTCCTACGAGCAGTACTTC CASSLYSSSYEQYF - TRBJ2-7 TRBV11-2 -
TGTGCCAGCAGCGTGTGGCAGAACACAGATACGCAGTATTTT CASSVWQNTDTQYF - TRBJ2-3 TRBV9 -
TGTGCCAGCAGCTTAAGTAACACCATATATTTT CASSLSNTIYF - TRBJ1-3 TRBV7-9 -
TGTGCCAGCAGTTCCGGGTTTCTCTCCTACGAGCAGTACTTC CASSSGFLSYEQYF - TRBJ2-7 TRBV2 -
TGTGCCAGCAGCATCGGTAGCCCCTCCTACAATGAGCAGTTCTTC CASSIGSPSYNEQFF - TRBJ2-1 TRBV27 -
TGTGCCAGCAGTTTATTAGGGGCCAATTCACCCCTCCACTTT CASSLLGANSPLHF - TRBJ1-6 TRBV28 -
TGTGCCAGCAGGCCATCGGGACTAGCGGGCCCCTACGAGCAGTACTTC CASRPSGLAGPYEQYF TRBD2 TRBJ2-7 TRBV27 -
TGTGCCAGTAGTTTACTAGCGGACTACAATGAGCAGTTCTTC CASSLLADYNEQFF TRBD2 TRBJ2-1 TRBV19 -
TGTGCCAGCAGCCCCCTCGCTAGCGGGAGTGAGCAGTTCTTC CASSPLASGSEQFF TRBD2 TRBJ2-1 TRBV14 once
TGTGCCAGCAGCTTGGGGGACATGGGTCAGCCCCAGCATTTT CASSLGDMGQPQHF - TRBJ1-5 TRBV5-6 -
TGCGCCAGCAGCAGAAAGGTAGGCGGGCGCTACAATGAGCAGTTCTTC CASSRKVGGRYNEQFF - TRBJ2-1 TRBV4-1 -
TGTGCCAGCAGTTCAGGGGGGCCCCAGTACTTC CASSSGGPQYF - TRBJ2-5 TRBV27 -
TGCGCCAGCAGCTTGAATAGCGGGAGGGCCGGCCAAGAGACCCAGTACTTC CASSLNSGRAGQETQYF TRBD2 TRBJ2-5 TRBV5-1 -